Listed below are T cell receptor beta chains from one sample, sequenced in a study of T cells in Graves' hyperthyroidism and ophthalmopathy. Each CDR3 protein gets one entry after TCRdb re-called the multiplex PCR reads with MiXCR. The repertoire includes fewer than 450,000 distinct CDR3 sequences, around 15% of them detected once, and under 25% sits in the top ten. The sample consisted of blood. Receptor source: a woman in her sixties or seventies with Graves' ophthalmopathy. The CDR3 runs from the conserved cysteine through the conserved F or W. D genes are given only for firm matches. The size entry is marked missing in some rows and otherwise reads once, few, many or a size class.

CDR3,DNA,D,V,J,size
CASSESDRDGYTF,TGTGCCAGCAGTGAATCGGACAGGGACGGCTACACCTTC,TRBD1,TRBV2,TRBJ1-2,many
CSARVPAGGETQYF,TGCAGTGCTAGAGTCCCGGCAGGAGGAGAGACCCAGTACTTC,NA,TRBV20-1,TRBJ2-5,many
CASSWMSGEKLFF,TGCGCCAGCAGCTGGATGAGTGGTGAAAAACTGTTTTTT,NA,TRBV5-1,TRBJ1-4,few
CASSPGLAGADEQFF,TGTGCCAGCAGCCCGGGACTAGCGGGAGCGGATGAGCAGTTCTTC,TRBD2,TRBV3-1,TRBJ2-1,many
CASSDRGNEQYF,TGCGCCAGCAGTGATCGGGGAAACGAGCAGTACTTC,NA,TRBV10-2,TRBJ2-7,few
CAWSVLNGNQPQHF,TGTGCCTGGAGTGTACTTAATGGGAATCAGCCCCAGCATTTT,NA,TRBV30,TRBJ1-5,many
CASSFRGQGGNTEAFF,TGCGCCAGCAGCTTCCGCGGACAGGGGGGGAACACTGAAGCTTTCTTT,TRBD1,TRBV5-1,TRBJ1-1,many
CASSLGEITDTQYF,TGTGCCAGCAGTTTGGGAGAGATCACAGATACGCAGTATTTT,NA,TRBV28,TRBJ2-3,many
CSVEGQPYTDTQYF,TGCAGCGTTGAGGGGCAGCCCTACACAGATACGCAGTATTTT,NA,TRBV29-1,TRBJ2-3,NA
CASSPPGQYSNQPQHF,TGTGCCAGCAGCCCCCCGGGGCAGTATAGCAATCAGCCCCAGCATTTT,NA,TRBV14,TRBJ1-5,many
CASSLRGDEQFF,TGTGCCAGCAGCTTACGCGGGGATGAGCAGTTCTTC,NA,TRBV11-3,TRBJ2-1,many
CASSEIWAGTLTDTQYF,TGTGCCAGCAGTGAAATCTGGGCGGGGACCCTCACAGATACGCAGTATTTT,NA,TRBV2,TRBJ2-3,many
CASSSPLGGPTTEAFF,TGTGCCAGCAGTTCCCCCCTTGGGGGCCCGACCACTGAAGCTTTCTTT,NA,TRBV6-1,TRBJ1-1,few
CASRLDSYNEQFF,TGTGCCAGCAGGCTGGACAGCTACAATGAGCAGTTCTTC,NA,TRBV6-2/TRBV6-3,TRBJ2-1,NA
CASGGLAGPEQYF,TGTGCCAGCGGGGGACTAGCGGGACCCGAGCAGTACTTC,TRBD2,TRBV6-1,TRBJ2-7,many
CASSYGTPEETQYF,TGTGCCAGCAGTTACGGGACGCCGGAAGAGACCCAGTACTTC,NA,TRBV6-2/TRBV6-3,TRBJ2-5,many
CASSLVGRETQYF,TGTGCCAGCAGCTTGGTGGGCCGGGAGACCCAGTACTTC,NA,TRBV5-5,TRBJ2-5,many
CASSYSAPGAYEQYF,TGTGCCAGCAGTTACTCGGCACCGGGAGCCTACGAGCAGTACTTC,NA,TRBV6-5,TRBJ2-7,many
CASSQEQGLDRELFF,TGTGCCAGCAGCCAAGAGCAGGGCCTTGACCGGGAGCTGTTTTTT,NA,TRBV3-1,TRBJ2-2,many
CASSLALETQYF,TGTGCCAGCAGCTTAGCCCTGGAGACCCAGTACTTC,NA,TRBV11-2,TRBJ2-5,many
CASSESGWTGELFF,TGCGCCAGCAGTGAGTCGGGGTGGACCGGGGAGCTGTTTTTT,NA,TRBV10-2,TRBJ2-2,NA
CSATGTSGRSAKNEQFF,TGCAGTGCAACCGGGACTAGCGGGAGATCGGCCAAGAATGAGCAGTTCTTC,TRBD2,TRBV20-1,TRBJ2-1,few
CASSQMGGVQPQHF,TGTGCCAGCAGCCAGATGGGGGGCGTTCAGCCCCAGCATTTT,NA,TRBV7-2,TRBJ1-5,few
CASSTTLLDYNSPLHF,TGTGCCAGCTCGACGACACTCCTTGACTATAATTCACCCCTCCACTTT,NA,TRBV18,TRBJ1-6,many
CASSPGGLGNTEAFF,TGTGCCAGCAGCCCGGGGGGCTTAGGGAACACTGAAGCTTTCTTT,NA,TRBV5-5,TRBJ1-1,NA
CSVEAPRGGSGADTQYF,TGCAGCGTTGAAGCCCCCCGAGGAGGATCCGGGGCAGATACGCAGTATTTT,NA,TRBV29-1,TRBJ2-3,few
CASSLGRNVAGELFF,TGTGCCAGCAGCTTAGGCAGAAACGTTGCCGGGGAGCTGTTTTTT,NA,TRBV7-2,TRBJ2-2,many
CASSRDRAQSYEQYF,TGTGCCAGCAGCCGCGACAGGGCCCAATCCTACGAGCAGTACTTC,TRBD1,TRBV11-1,TRBJ2-7,many
CAASSGGSYEQYF,TGTGCCGCCTCTAGCGGGGGCTCCTACGAGCAGTACTTC,TRBD2,TRBV2,TRBJ2-7,many
CASTGSGRAHTGELFF,TGTGCCAGTACCGGTAGCGGGAGGGCCCACACCGGGGAGCTGTTTTTT,TRBD2,TRBV19,TRBJ2-2,NA
CASSLGLGQAEGYTF,TGTGCCAGCAGCTTAGGCCTCGGACAGGCAGAAGGCTACACCTTC,TRBD1,TRBV7-9,TRBJ1-2,NA
CASSYPTGASTEAFF,TGCGCCAGCAGCTACCCTACGGGGGCGAGCACTGAAGCTTTCTTT,NA,TRBV5-1,TRBJ1-1,many
CASSPQGGLANYNEQFF,TGTGCCAGCAGTCCGCAGGGAGGGCTAGCGAACTACAATGAGCAGTTCTTC,TRBD2,TRBV28,TRBJ2-1,many
CSASGDRVTSREREETQYF,TGCAGTGCTAGCGGGGACAGGGTAACCTCCCGAGAGAGGGAGGAGACCCAGTACTTC,TRBD1,TRBV20-1,TRBJ2-5,many
CASGEIRSGNTIYF,TGTGCCAGCGGGGAGATTCGCTCTGGAAACACCATATATTTT,NA,TRBV2,TRBJ1-3,few
CASSPDSWVMSGANVLTF,TGCGCCAGCAGCCCAGACAGTTGGGTGATGTCCGGGGCCAACGTCCTGACTTTC,NA,TRBV5-1,TRBJ2-6,few
CASSHQGTSGGEQFF,TGTGCCAGCAGCCACCAAGGGACTAGCGGGGGTGAACAGTTCTTC,TRBD2,TRBV7-2,TRBJ2-1,many
CASSSGTGGIYEQFF,TGTGCCAGCAGCTCCGGGACAGGGGGCATATATGAGCAGTTCTTC,TRBD1,TRBV12-3/TRBV12-4,TRBJ2-1,many
CASSSTGGRVYNEQFF,TGTGCCAGCAGCTCGACAGGGGGCAGGGTGTACAATGAGCAGTTCTTC,TRBD1,TRBV28,TRBJ2-1,NA
CASSEREVGEQFF,TGTGCCAGCAGTGAACGGGAAGTGGGGGAGCAGTTCTTC,NA,TRBV6-1,TRBJ2-1,many
CASSQVGVQYNEQFF,TGTGCCAGCAGCCAAGTCGGGGTTCAGTACAATGAGCAGTTCTTC,NA,TRBV14,TRBJ2-1,few
CASRRTSRDSQRDYEQYF,TGTGCCAGCAGACGGACGAGCCGGGACTCTCAACGGGATTACGAGCAGTACTTC,NA,TRBV28,TRBJ2-7,many
CSARDRDRVVEPQHF,TGCAGTGCTAGAGACCGGGACAGGGTGGTTGAGCCCCAGCATTTT,TRBD1,TRBV20-1,TRBJ1-5,many
CASSLVVGSTDTQYF,TGTGCCAGCAGCTTAGTGGTTGGGTCCACAGATACGCAGTATTTT,NA,TRBV7-9,TRBJ2-3,many